The rows below give T cell receptor beta chains drawn from one sample of a study of cytomegalovirus exposure and HLA in healthy donors. This table comes from immunoSEQ multiplex PCR, and its TCRdb copy is limited to in-frame clones, with some not included. The sample contains around 200,000 clones, 70% to 85% of which appear only once. Sequencing input: PBMCs. Receptors originate from a girl aged 2 to 9 in good health and CMV-seronegative. The CDR3 runs from the conserved cysteine through the conserved F or W. A D gene is named only where the DNA matches it firmly. Clone size is shown for a subset of rows, as once, few, many or a class of expanded clone.

D gene: TRBD2
J gene: TRBJ2-1
clone size: .
V gene: TRBV12-5
CDR3 DNA: TGTGCTAGTGGTTTTAAGGCAGGGACTAGCGGGAGGTTCCATTGGGATGAGCAGTTCTTC
CDR3 protein: CASGFKAGTSGRFHWDEQFF

D gene: TRBD1
J gene: TRBJ2-1
clone size: .
V gene: TRBV7-3
CDR3 DNA: TGTGCCAGCAGCTTAACGTTGCGGGGGACAGGGGGCTACAATGAGCAGTTCTTC
CDR3 protein: CASSLTLRGTGGYNEQFF

D gene: .
J gene: TRBJ2-6
clone size: few
V gene: TRBV19
CDR3 DNA: TGTGCCAGTAGTCAGGGTAGTGGGGCCAACGTCCTGACTTTC
CDR3 protein: CASSQGSGANVLTF

D gene: TRBD1
J gene: TRBJ2-5
clone size: .
V gene: TRBV7-7
CDR3 DNA: TGTGCCAGCAGCCCTAAGAGCCGGGACAGGGGGGAGACCCAGTACTTC
CDR3 protein: CASSPKSRDRGETQYF

D gene: TRBD1
J gene: TRBJ1-2
clone size: .
V gene: TRBV29-1
CDR3 DNA: TGCAGCGTTGAAGAAATAGGACAGGGTGTTGGCTACACCTTC
CDR3 protein: CSVEEIGQGVGYTF

D gene: .
J gene: TRBJ2-7
clone size: .
V gene: TRBV21-1
CDR3 DNA: TGTGCCAGCAGCAAAGCAGAGGGTTCCAGCTCCTACGAGCAGTACTTC
CDR3 protein: CASSKAEGSSSYEQYF

D gene: TRBD1
J gene: TRBJ2-7
clone size: .
V gene: TRBV2
CDR3 DNA: TGTGCCAGCAGTGAGGGACAGGGCAGGTACGAGCAGTACTTC
CDR3 protein: CASSEGQGRYEQYF

D gene: TRBD2
J gene: TRBJ2-7
clone size: few
V gene: TRBV5-4
CDR3 DNA: TGTGCCAGCAGCGCGCGGGGGGATAGGTCCTACGAGCAGTACTTC
CDR3 protein: CASSARGDRSYEQYF

D gene: TRBD1
J gene: TRBJ2-7
clone size: .
V gene: TRBV2
CDR3 DNA: TGTGCCAGCAGTACGCAGGGGACAGAGAAGTACTTC
CDR3 protein: CASSTQGTEKYF

D gene: TRBD2
J gene: TRBJ2-4
clone size: .
V gene: TRBV4-2
CDR3 DNA: TGTGCCAGCAGCCTATGGACTAGCGGGGTCGTGGCCAAAAACATTCAGTACTTC
CDR3 protein: CASSLWTSGVVAKNIQYF

D gene: .
J gene: TRBJ2-7
clone size: once
V gene: TRBV5-1
CDR3 DNA: TGCGCCAGCAGCCCAGACAGGGAGGTTTCTCGCGAGCAGTACTTC
CDR3 protein: CASSPDREVSREQYF

D gene: .
J gene: TRBJ1-1
clone size: .
V gene: TRBV5-4
CDR3 DNA: TGTGCCAGCAGCTACTCACAGGGGAACACTGAAGCTTTCTTT
CDR3 protein: CASSYSQGNTEAFF

D gene: TRBD1
J gene: TRBJ2-1
clone size: .
V gene: TRBV19
CDR3 DNA: TGTGCCAGTAGCCCGGGACAGAGCTCCTACAATGAGCAGTTCTTC
CDR3 protein: CASSPGQSSYNEQFF

D gene: .
J gene: TRBJ1-1
clone size: .
V gene: TRBV18
CDR3 DNA: TGTGCCAGCTCCCAGGGGACCGACACTGAAGCTTTCTTT
CDR3 protein: CASSQGTDTEAFF

D gene: .
J gene: TRBJ2-7
clone size: .
V gene: TRBV7-3
CDR3 DNA: TGTGCCAGCAGCTTATCCGCGGGTTCCTACGAGCAGTACTTC
CDR3 protein: CASSLSAGSYEQYF

D gene: .
J gene: TRBJ1-1
clone size: .
V gene: TRBV6-1
CDR3 DNA: TGTGCCAGCAGTGACCCTTCGATTCCCAGGGAAGCTTTCTTT
CDR3 protein: CASSDPSIPREAFF

D gene: .
J gene: TRBJ2-1
clone size: .
V gene: TRBV28
CDR3 DNA: TGTGCCAGCAGTTTCACTGATAGCCCTGTATCGGAGCAGTTCTTC
CDR3 protein: CASSFTDSPVSEQFF

D gene: .
J gene: TRBJ1-5
clone size: few
V gene: TRBV19
CDR3 DNA: TGTGCCAGTAGTATGATTAGGACAGGCAATCAGCCCCAGCATTTT
CDR3 protein: CASSMIRTGNQPQHF

D gene: .
J gene: TRBJ2-5
clone size: .
V gene: TRBV7-9
CDR3 DNA: TGTGCCAGCAGCTTAGGACTAGACGGAGAGACCCAGTACTTC
CDR3 protein: CASSLGLDGETQYF

D gene: .
J gene: TRBJ2-5
clone size: .
V gene: TRBV27
CDR3 DNA: TGTGCCAGCAGTCTCCGGGACACCCAAGAGACCCAGTACTTC
CDR3 protein: CASSLRDTQETQYF

D gene: .
J gene: TRBJ2-7
clone size: .
V gene: TRBV7-9
CDR3 DNA: TGTGCCAGCAGCTTTTGGGGAGCGGACGGAGGTGGGTACGAGCAGTACTTC
CDR3 protein: CASSFWGADGGGYEQYF

D gene: TRBD1
J gene: TRBJ1-4
clone size: .
V gene: TRBV6-1
CDR3 DNA: TGTGCCAGCAGCCGACAGGGGTCGGAAAAACTGTTTTTT
CDR3 protein: CASSRQGSEKLFF

D gene: TRBD1
J gene: TRBJ2-7
clone size: .
V gene: TRBV5-1
CDR3 DNA: TGCGCCAGCAGCTATCACGGGACAGGGCACTACGAGCAGTACTTC
CDR3 protein: CASSYHGTGHYEQYF

D gene: .
J gene: TRBJ2-2
clone size: .
V gene: TRBV7-9
CDR3 DNA: TGTGCCATCCACGGGCAGGGGAACACCGGGGAGCTGTTTTTT
CDR3 protein: CAIHGQGNTGELFF

D gene: .
J gene: TRBJ2-3
clone size: .
V gene: TRBV5-1
CDR3 DNA: TGCGCCAGCAATTGGGAGGACACAGATACGCAGTATTTT
CDR3 protein: CASNWEDTDTQYF

D gene: TRBD1
J gene: TRBJ2-5
clone size: .
V gene: TRBV18
CDR3 DNA: TGTGCCAGCTCACCGTCCCGGGACAGGGAGCAGTACTTC
CDR3 protein: CASSPSRDREQYF

D gene: TRBD2
J gene: TRBJ2-1
clone size: .
V gene: TRBV10-1
CDR3 DNA: TGCGCCAGCAGTTATAGCGGGAGTTTCTACAATGAGCAGTTCTTC
CDR3 protein: CASSYSGSFYNEQFF

D gene: .
J gene: TRBJ1-4
clone size: .
V gene: TRBV4-1
CDR3 DNA: TGCGCCAGCAGCCAAGATCGGTCAGGGGTTAATGAAAAACTGTTTTTT
CDR3 protein: CASSQDRSGVNEKLFF

D gene: .
J gene: TRBJ1-2
clone size: once
V gene: TRBV6-5
CDR3 DNA: TGTGCCAGCAGTGGTGGGCGTGCAGATGGCTACACCTTC
CDR3 protein: CASSGGRADGYTF

D gene: TRBD2
J gene: TRBJ2-5
clone size: .
V gene: TRBV7-3
CDR3 DNA: TGTGCCAGCAGCTTGAAGGGACTACTATATGAGACCCAGTACTTC
CDR3 protein: CASSLKGLLYETQYF

D gene: TRBD2
J gene: TRBJ2-7
clone size: .
V gene: TRBV25-1
CDR3 DNA: TGTGCCAGCAGTGAGCCTACTAGCGGGAGGACCGAGCAGTACTTC
CDR3 protein: CASSEPTSGRTEQYF

D gene: .
J gene: TRBJ2-1
clone size: .
V gene: TRBV9
CDR3 DNA: TGTGCCAGCAGCGTAGCCCTGACTGCGAACAATGAGCAGTTCTTC
CDR3 protein: CASSVALTANNEQFF

D gene: .
J gene: TRBJ1-6
clone size: .
V gene: TRBV5-4
CDR3 DNA: TGTGCCAGCAGCTTGCACGGGGATGGTTCACCCCTCCACTTT
CDR3 protein: CASSLHGDGSPLHF

D gene: .
J gene: TRBJ1-1
clone size: .
V gene: TRBV15
CDR3 DNA: TGTGCCACCAGCAGAGGACAGCTAGACACTGAAGCTTTCTTT
CDR3 protein: CATSRGQLDTEAFF

D gene: TRBD1
J gene: TRBJ1-2
clone size: .
V gene: TRBV4-1
CDR3 DNA: TGCGCCAGCAGCCCAACCCAGGGGGGCTATGGCTACACCTTC
CDR3 protein: CASSPTQGGYGYTF

D gene: .
J gene: TRBJ1-5
clone size: .
V gene: TRBV25-1
CDR3 DNA: TGTGCCAGCAGTCAGACAGGTCAACAGCCCCAGCATTTT
CDR3 protein: CASSQTGQQPQHF

D gene: TRBD1
J gene: TRBJ2-7
clone size: .
V gene: TRBV7-2
CDR3 DNA: TGTGCCAGCAGCCTGGGACAGGGGGGTAGAGAGCAGTACTTC
CDR3 protein: CASSLGQGGREQYF

D gene: TRBD2
J gene: TRBJ2-7
clone size: .
V gene: TRBV6-1
CDR3 DNA: TGTGCCAGCAGTGACTATCCAGGCGGGGGGTTCGCCTACGAGCAGTACTTC
CDR3 protein: CASSDYPGGGFAYEQYF

D gene: .
J gene: TRBJ1-4
clone size: .
V gene: TRBV15
CDR3 DNA: TGTGCCACCAGCAGATTATGGCAGGGAGGGGATGAAAAACTGTTTTTT
CDR3 protein: CATSRLWQGGDEKLFF

D gene: TRBD2
J gene: TRBJ2-1
clone size: .
V gene: TRBV2
CDR3 DNA: TGTGCCAGCAGAAAGCGGGGGGGCGGGGGTGAGCAGTTCTTC
CDR3 protein: CASRKRGGGGEQFF

D gene: .
J gene: TRBJ1-5
clone size: .
V gene: TRBV5-4
CDR3 DNA: TGTGCCAGCAGCCCAGCCTACAGGGTTCATAGCAATCAGCCCCAGCATTTT
CDR3 protein: CASSPAYRVHSNQPQHF

D gene: TRBD2
J gene: TRBJ2-7
clone size: once
V gene: TRBV5-6
CDR3 DNA: TGTGCCAGCAGCTTGGCTGGTAGCGGGAGTTTCAAGCAGTACTTC
CDR3 protein: CASSLAGSGSFKQYF

D gene: .
J gene: TRBJ1-2
clone size: few
V gene: TRBV5-1
CDR3 DNA: TGCGCCAGCAGCTTGGACACCCTTAACTATGGCTACACCTTC
CDR3 protein: CASSLDTLNYGYTF

D gene: .
J gene: TRBJ1-5
clone size: .
V gene: TRBV9
CDR3 DNA: TGTGCCAGCAGCCCGGGGATCGGTGGGAATCAGCCCCAGCATTTT
CDR3 protein: CASSPGIGGNQPQHF

D gene: .
J gene: TRBJ1-1
clone size: .
V gene: TRBV27
CDR3 DNA: TGTGCCAGCAGTTTAAACAGGGAGTATGCATGGGCTTTCTTT
CDR3 protein: CASSLNREYAWAFF